Listed below are T cell receptor beta chains from one sample, sequenced in a study of spatial heterogeneity in lung cancer. TCRdb reprocessed the 5' RACE reads with MiXCR, giving one entry per CDR3 protein. The sample includes 20,000 to 30,000 distinct CDR3 sequences, roughly 9% of them seen just once. The specimen comprised lung tumor tissue, sampled at surgery. Receptor source: a male donor with early-stage non-small cell lung cancer. Both conserved end residues are part of each CDR3. A D gene is named only where the DNA matches it firmly. Only some rows state a clone size, as once, few, many or a class for expanded clones.

CDR3	DNA	J	V	length	D	size
CAISESGGTEAFF	TGTGCCATCAGTGAGAGCGGGGGGACTGAAGCTTTCTTT	TRBJ1-1	TRBV10-3	13	.	.
CASSPGGGQGAYEQYF	TGTGCCAGCAGCCCGGGAGGGGGACAGGGGGCCTACGAGCAGTACTTC	TRBJ2-7	TRBV7-2	16	TRBD1	.
CASSRDRVFGDTQYF	TGCGCCAGCAGCCGTGACAGAGTCTTCGGAGATACGCAGTATTTT	TRBJ2-3	TRBV5-1	15	.	many
CASSTEGQGETQYF	TGCGCCAGCAGCACCGAGGGACAGGGGGAGACCCAGTACTTC	TRBJ2-5	TRBV5-1	14	TRBD1	.
CAKRENTEAFF	TGTGCCAAACGGGAGAACACTGAAGCTTTCTTT	TRBJ1-1	TRBV7-2	11	.	many
CASSLAGRDQPQHF	TGTGCCAGCAGCTTAGCGGGCCGCGATCAGCCCCAGCATTTT	TRBJ1-5	TRBV7-2	14	.	many
CASSGQLSGNTIYF	TGTGCCAGCAGTGGACAGCTCTCTGGAAACACCATATATTTT	TRBJ1-3	TRBV7-2	14	.	many
CASRGTSGETQYF	TGTGCCAGCAGGGGGACGTCGGGTGAGACCCAGTACTTC	TRBJ2-5	TRBV2	13	.	many
CASSLETGKGTQYF	TGTGCCAGCAGCCTAGAAACAGGGAAAGGTACGCAGTATTTT	TRBJ2-3	TRBV11-2	14	.	.
CASSEVSGQPQHF	TGTGCCAGCAGTGAGGTTTCGGGCCAGCCCCAGCATTTT	TRBJ1-5	TRBV6-4	13	.	.
CASSYGGFPGSETQYF	TGTGCCAGCAGTTACGGGGGGTTTCCAGGGTCAGAGACCCAGTACTTC	TRBJ2-5	TRBV6-5	16	.	.
CASSPGTSGVSYNEQFF	TGTGCCAGCAGCCCCGGGACTAGCGGGGTCTCCTACAATGAGCAGTTCTTC	TRBJ2-1	TRBV9	17	TRBD2	many
CASAMGGRGRSYNEQFF	TGTGCCAGCGCCATGGGCGGGAGAGGTCGCTCCTACAATGAGCAGTTCTTC	TRBJ2-1	TRBV6-2/TRBV6-3	17	TRBD2	few
CASALSSNQPQHF	TGTGCCAGCGCCCTAAGCAGCAATCAGCCCCAGCATTTT	TRBJ1-5	TRBV3-1	13	.	medium-sized
CASIGDLNTEAFF	TGTGCCAGCATCGGGGATTTGAACACTGAAGCTTTCTTT	TRBJ1-1	TRBV3-1	13	.	medium-sized
CASSNPNTGELFF	TGTGCCAGTAGTAACCCGAACACCGGGGAGCTGTTTTTT	TRBJ2-2	TRBV19	13	.	many
CASTLGGTEAFF	TGTGCCAGCACGCTCGGGGGTACTGAAGCTTTCTTT	TRBJ1-1	TRBV2	12	.	many
CASSRPLRDRGGYTF	TGTGCCAGCAGTCGGCCACTCCGGGACAGGGGCGGCTACACCTTC	TRBJ1-2	TRBV28	15	TRBD1	many
CASSWGLAGADTQYF	TGTGCCAGCAGCTGGGGACTAGCGGGAGCAGATACGCAGTATTTT	TRBJ2-3	TRBV11-2	15	TRBD2	many
CASSRRVPYEQYF	TGTGCCAGCAGTCGCCGGGTCCCCTACGAGCAGTACTTC	TRBJ2-7	TRBV28	13	.	many
CASSTADSTDTQYF	TGCGCCAGCAGCACCGCGGACAGCACAGATACGCAGTATTTT	TRBJ2-3	TRBV5-1	14	.	.
CASSLAGGRVNEQFF	TGTGCCAGCAGTCTAGCGGGAGGGAGGGTCAATGAGCAGTTCTTC	TRBJ2-1	TRBV7-3	15	TRBD2	.
CATSDFWNEQFF	TGTGCCACCAGTGATTTTTGGAATGAGCAGTTCTTC	TRBJ2-1	TRBV24-1	12	.	.
CATSRRRGRSSTDTQYF	TGTGCCACCAGCAGACGACGGGGCAGGTCTAGCACAGATACGCAGTATTTT	TRBJ2-3	TRBV15	17	.	medium-sized
CASSLGSSQSGELFF	TGTGCCAGCAGTTTAGGGTCGAGCCAGTCCGGGGAGCTGTTTTTT	TRBJ2-2	TRBV28	15	.	.
CASSEGGQTSHRAFF	TGTGCCAGCAGTGAAGGTGGTCAAACCTCACACAGGGCTTTCTTT	TRBJ1-1	TRBV6-1	15	.	.
CASSGTGLAGAGELFF	TGTGCCAGCAGTGGGACTGGACTAGCGGGGGCCGGGGAGCTGTTTTTT	TRBJ2-2	TRBV25-1	16	TRBD2	many
CAISGRDRASNEQFF	TGTGCCATCAGTGGGCGGGACAGGGCCTCCAATGAGCAGTTCTTC	TRBJ2-1	TRBV10-3	15	TRBD1	many
CASSPQGRTDTQYF	TGTGCCAGCTCACCTCAGGGGCGCACAGATACGCAGTATTTT	TRBJ2-3	TRBV18	14	.	few
CASSFGNTEAFF	TGTGCCAGCAGTTTCGGGAACACTGAAGCTTTCTTT	TRBJ1-1	TRBV28	12	.	many
CASSARAGYTF	TGTGCCAGCAGTGCCAGGGCTGGCTACACCTTC	TRBJ1-2	TRBV2	11	.	.
CASSLTDRGYGYTF	TGTGCCAGCAGTTTAACGGACAGGGGCTATGGCTACACCTTC	TRBJ1-2	TRBV28	14	TRBD1	many
CASSSGGEETQYF	TGTGCCAGCTCATCCGGGGGGGAAGAGACCCAGTACTTC	TRBJ2-5	TRBV19	13	TRBD2	few
CASRETPTTTDTQYF	TGTGCCAGTAGAGAGACTCCAACCACCACAGATACGCAGTATTTT	TRBJ2-3	TRBV19	15	.	.
CASSSGLVYNEQFF	TGCGCCAGCAGCTCGGGACTAGTTTACAATGAGCAGTTCTTC	TRBJ2-1	TRBV5-1	14	TRBD2	many
CASSQSSKQYF	TGTGCCAGCAGCCAAAGCTCGAAGCAGTACTTC	TRBJ2-7	TRBV14	11	.	.
CASSLAGGFYNEQFF	TGTGCCAGCAGCTTGGCAGGGGGGTTTTACAATGAGCAGTTCTTC	TRBJ2-1	TRBV5-6	15	.	many
CASSHASRGTEAFF	TGTGCCAGCAGCCACGCGAGCCGGGGCACTGAAGCTTTCTTT	TRBJ1-1	TRBV4-2	14	.	many
CASSPTDNLGTEAFF	TGTGCCAGCAGCCCTACGGACAATTTAGGAACTGAAGCTTTCTTT	TRBJ1-1	TRBV11-2	15	.	few